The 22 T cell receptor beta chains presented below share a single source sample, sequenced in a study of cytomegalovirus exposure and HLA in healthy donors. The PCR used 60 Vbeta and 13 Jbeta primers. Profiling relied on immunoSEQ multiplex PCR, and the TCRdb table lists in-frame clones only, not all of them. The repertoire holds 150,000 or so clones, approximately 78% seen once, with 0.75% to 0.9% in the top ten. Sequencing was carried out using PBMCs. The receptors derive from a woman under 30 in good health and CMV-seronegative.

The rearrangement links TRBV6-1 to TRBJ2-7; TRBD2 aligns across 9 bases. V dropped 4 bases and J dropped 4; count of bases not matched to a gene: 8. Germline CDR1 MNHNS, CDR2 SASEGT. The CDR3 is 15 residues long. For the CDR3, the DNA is TGTGCCAGCAGTGTTTCTAGCGGGATAGGTTACGAGCAGTACTTC. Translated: CASSVSSGIGYEQYF.

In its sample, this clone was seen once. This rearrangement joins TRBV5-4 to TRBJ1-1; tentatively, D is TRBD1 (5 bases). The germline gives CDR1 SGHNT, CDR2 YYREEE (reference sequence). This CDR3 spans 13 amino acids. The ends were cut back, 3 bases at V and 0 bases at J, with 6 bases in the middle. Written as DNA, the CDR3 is TGTGCCAGCAGCTCCAGGGTGAACACTGAAGCTTTCTTT. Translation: CASSSRVNTEAFF. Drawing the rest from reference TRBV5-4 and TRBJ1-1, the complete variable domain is ETGVTQSPTHLIKTRGQQVTLRCSSQSGHNTVSWYQQALGQGPQFIFQYYREEENGRGNFPPRFSGLQFPNYSSELNVNALELDDSALYLCASSSRVNTEAFFGQGTRLTVV.

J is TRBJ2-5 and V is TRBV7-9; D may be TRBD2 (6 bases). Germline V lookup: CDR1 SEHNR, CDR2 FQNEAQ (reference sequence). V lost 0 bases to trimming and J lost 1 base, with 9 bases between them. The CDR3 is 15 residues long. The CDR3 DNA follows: TGTGCCAGCAGCTTAGCGGGAGGCCTCCAAGAGACCCAGTACTTC. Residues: CASSLAGGLQETQYF.

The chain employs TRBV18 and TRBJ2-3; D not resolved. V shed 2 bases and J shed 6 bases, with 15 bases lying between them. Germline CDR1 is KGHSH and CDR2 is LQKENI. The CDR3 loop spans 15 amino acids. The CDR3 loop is CASSPSVPGADTQYF. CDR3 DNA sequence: TGTGCCAGCTCACCAAGCGTCCCCGGTGCGGATACGCAGTATTTT. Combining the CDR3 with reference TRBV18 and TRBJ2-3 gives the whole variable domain NAGVMQNPRHLVRRRGQEARLRCSPMKGHSHVYWYRQLPEEGLKFMVYLQKENIIDESGMPKERFSAEFPKEGPSILRIQQVVRGDSAAYFCASSPSVPGADTQYFGPGTRLTVL.

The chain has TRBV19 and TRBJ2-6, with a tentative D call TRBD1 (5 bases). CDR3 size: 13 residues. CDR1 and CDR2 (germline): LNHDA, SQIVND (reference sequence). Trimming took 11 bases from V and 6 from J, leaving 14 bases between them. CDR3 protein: CAVRGPLANVLTF. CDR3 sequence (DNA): TGTGCCGTTAGGGGTCCCTTGGCCAACGTCCTGACTTTC.

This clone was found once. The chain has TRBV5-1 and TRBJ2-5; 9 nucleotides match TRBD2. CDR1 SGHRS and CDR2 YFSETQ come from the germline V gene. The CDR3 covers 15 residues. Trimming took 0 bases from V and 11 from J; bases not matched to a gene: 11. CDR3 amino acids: CASSLVAGVRGEQYF. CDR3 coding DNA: TGCGCCAGCAGCTTGGTAGCGGGGGTCCGGGGGGAGCAGTACTTC.

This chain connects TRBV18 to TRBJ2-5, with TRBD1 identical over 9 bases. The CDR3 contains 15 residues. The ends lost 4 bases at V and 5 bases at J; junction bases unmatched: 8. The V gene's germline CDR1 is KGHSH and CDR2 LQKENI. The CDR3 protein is CASSLQQGAQETQYF. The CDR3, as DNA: TGTGCCAGCTCACTTCAACAGGGGGCACAGGAGACCCAGTACTTC.

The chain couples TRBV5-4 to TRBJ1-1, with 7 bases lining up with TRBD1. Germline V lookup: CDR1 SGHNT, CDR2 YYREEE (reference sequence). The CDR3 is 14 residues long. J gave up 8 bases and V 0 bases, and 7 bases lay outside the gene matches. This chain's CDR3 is CASSLVGGVTEAFF. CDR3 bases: TGTGCCAGCAGCTTGGTAGGGGGCGTAACCGAAGCTTTCTTT. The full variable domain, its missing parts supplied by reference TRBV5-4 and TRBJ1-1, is ETGVTQSPTHLIKTRGQQVTLRCSSQSGHNTVSWYQQALGQGPQFIFQYYREEENGRGNFPPRFSGLQFPNYSSELNVNALELDDSALYLCASSLVGGVTEAFFGQGTRLTVV.

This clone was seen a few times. The chain's CDR3 is CASSDDRTGDGYTF. Here the CDR3 DNA reads TGTGCCAGCAGTGACGATAGGACAGGGGATGGCTACACCTTC. V gene TRBV6-4 combines with J gene TRBJ1-2; 9 positions agree with TRBD1. The V gene end was trimmed by 2 bases and the J gene end by 6 bases; junction bases not matched to a gene: 4. The CDR3 consists of 14 residues. Germline values: CDR1 MRHNA, CDR2 SNTAGT.

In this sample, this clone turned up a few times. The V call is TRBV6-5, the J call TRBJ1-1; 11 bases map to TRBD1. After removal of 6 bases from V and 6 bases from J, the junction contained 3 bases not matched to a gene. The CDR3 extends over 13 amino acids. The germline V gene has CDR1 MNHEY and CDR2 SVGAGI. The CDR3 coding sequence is TGTGCCAGCAGACCGGGACAGGGGGCTGAAGCTTTCTTT. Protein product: CASRPGQGAEAFF.

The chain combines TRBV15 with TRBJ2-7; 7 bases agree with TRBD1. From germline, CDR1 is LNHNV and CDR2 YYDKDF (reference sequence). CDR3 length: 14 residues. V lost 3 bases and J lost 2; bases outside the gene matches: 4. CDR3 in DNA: TGTGCCACCAGCAGCCACAGGGGACCCTACGAGCAGTACTTC. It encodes CATSSHRGPYEQYF.

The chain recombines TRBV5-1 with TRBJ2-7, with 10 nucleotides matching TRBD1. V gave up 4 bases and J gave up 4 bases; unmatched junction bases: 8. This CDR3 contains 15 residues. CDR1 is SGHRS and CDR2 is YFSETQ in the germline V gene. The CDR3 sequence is CASSNRDRGNYEQYF. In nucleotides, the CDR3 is TGCGCCAGCAGCAACCGGGACAGGGGCAATTACGAGCAGTACTTC.

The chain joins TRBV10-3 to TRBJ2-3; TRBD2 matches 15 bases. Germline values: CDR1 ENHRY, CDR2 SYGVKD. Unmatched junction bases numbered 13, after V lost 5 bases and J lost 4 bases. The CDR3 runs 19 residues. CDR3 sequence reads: CAISPGLAGGPEIADTQYF. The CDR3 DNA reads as TGTGCCATCAGTCCAGGACTAGCGGGAGGGCCGGAGATCGCAGATACGCAGTATTTT.

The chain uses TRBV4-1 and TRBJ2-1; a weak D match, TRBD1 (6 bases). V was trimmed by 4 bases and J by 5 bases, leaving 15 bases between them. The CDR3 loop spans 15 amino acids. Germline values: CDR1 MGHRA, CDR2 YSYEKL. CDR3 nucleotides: TGCGCCAGCAGCCCCCGACGGACAGATGACAATGAGCAGTTCTTC. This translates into CASSPRRTDDNEQFF.

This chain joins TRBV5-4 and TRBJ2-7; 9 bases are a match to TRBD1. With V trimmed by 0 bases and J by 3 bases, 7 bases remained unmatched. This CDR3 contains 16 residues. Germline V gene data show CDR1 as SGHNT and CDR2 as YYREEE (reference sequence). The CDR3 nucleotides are TGTGCCAGCAGCTTGGGTGGACAGGGGTTCGACTACGAGCAGTACTTC. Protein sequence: CASSLGGQGFDYEQYF.

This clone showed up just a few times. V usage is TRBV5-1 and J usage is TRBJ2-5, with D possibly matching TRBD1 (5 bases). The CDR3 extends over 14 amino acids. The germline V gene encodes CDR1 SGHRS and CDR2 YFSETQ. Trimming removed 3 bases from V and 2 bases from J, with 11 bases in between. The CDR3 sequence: CASSSGQQQETQYF. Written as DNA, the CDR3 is TGCGCCAGCAGCTCAGGGCAGCAACAAGAGACCCAGTACTTC.

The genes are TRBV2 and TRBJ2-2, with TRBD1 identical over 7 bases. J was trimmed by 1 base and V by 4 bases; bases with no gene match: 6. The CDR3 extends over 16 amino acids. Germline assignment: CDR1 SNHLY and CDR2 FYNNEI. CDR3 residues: CASSAARQGNTGELFF. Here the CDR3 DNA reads TGTGCCAGCAGTGCAGCCAGACAGGGGAACACCGGGGAGCTGTTTTTT.

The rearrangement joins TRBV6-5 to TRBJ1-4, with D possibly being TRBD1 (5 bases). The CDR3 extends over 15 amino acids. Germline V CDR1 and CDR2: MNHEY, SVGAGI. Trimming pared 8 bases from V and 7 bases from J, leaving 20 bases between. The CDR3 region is CASSPRGLDGEKLFF. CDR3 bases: TGTGCCAGCTCCCCAAGGGGTCTTGACGGTGAAAAACTGTTTTTT.

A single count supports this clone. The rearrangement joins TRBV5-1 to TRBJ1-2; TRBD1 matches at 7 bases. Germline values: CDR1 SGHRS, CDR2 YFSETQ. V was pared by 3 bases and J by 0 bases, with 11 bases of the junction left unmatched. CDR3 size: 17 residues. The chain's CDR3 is CASSWGGQVTSNYGYTF. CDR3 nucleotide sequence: TGCGCCAGCAGCTGGGGAGGACAGGTGACCTCTAACTATGGCTACACCTTC.

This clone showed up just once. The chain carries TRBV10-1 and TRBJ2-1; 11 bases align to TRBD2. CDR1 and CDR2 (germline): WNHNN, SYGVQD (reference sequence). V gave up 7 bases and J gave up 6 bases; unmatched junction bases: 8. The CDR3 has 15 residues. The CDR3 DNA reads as TGCGCCAGCAACCTACTAGCGGGAGAAGGCAATGAGCAGTTCTTC. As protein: CASNLLAGEGNEQFF.

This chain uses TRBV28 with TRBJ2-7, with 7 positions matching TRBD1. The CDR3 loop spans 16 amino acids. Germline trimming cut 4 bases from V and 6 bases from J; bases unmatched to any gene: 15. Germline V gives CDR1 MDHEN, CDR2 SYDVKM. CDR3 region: CASSSLSRDSRLEQYF. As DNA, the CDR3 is TGTGCCAGCAGTTCCCTCTCCCGGGACAGTCGACTCGAGCAGTACTTC.

The CDR3 spells CASSSQGAIMNTEAFF. The CDR3, as DNA: TGTGCCAGCAGTTCACAGGGGGCAATAATGAACACTGAAGCTTTCTTT. The genes are TRBV27 and TRBJ1-1, with 9 positions matching TRBD1. Unmatched junction bases numbered 6, after V lost 4 bases and J lost 0 bases. The CDR3 is 16 residues long. In germline, CDR1 is MNHEY, CDR2 SMNVEV (reference sequence).